The 26 T cell receptor beta chains presented below share a single source sample, sequenced in a study of T cell responses to AZD1222 COVID-19 vaccine. Assay used: immunoSEQ multiplex PCR; TCRdb lists only in-frame clones, some missing. The sample has around 130,000 clones, 90% to 95% seen once. Specimen: peripheral blood, collected 28 days after the second AZD1222 dose. These receptors were collected from an adult who received the AZD1222 COVID-19 vaccine.

This sequence joins TRBV5-8 and TRBJ2-5, with D hard to call. This CDR3 region has 12 residues. Per germline, CDR1 SGHTS and CDR2 YDEGEE. V was pared by 1 base and J by 7 bases, with 8 bases between. The CDR3 sequence: CASSLPSRTQYF. The CDR3 DNA follows: TGTGCCAGCAGCTTGCCATCCCGGACCCAGTACTTC.

The chain combines TRBV11-2 with TRBJ2-1; 9 bases match TRBD2. Germline-derived CDR1 and CDR2 are SGHAT and FQNNGV. The CDR3 consists of 16 residues. The J segment lost 6 bases and the V segment lost 2 bases, leaving 8 bases of the junction unmatched. The CDR3 DNA reads as TGTGCCAGCAGCTTAAGTGCGGGAGGGCCTTTCAATGAGCAGTTCTTC. Protein product: CASSLSAGGPFNEQFF.

V is TRBV11-2 and J is TRBJ2-5; D is perhaps TRBD2 (7 bases). The germline CDR1 and CDR2 sequences are SGHAT and FQNNGV. The CDR3 length is 15 residues. With 7 bases removed from V and 1 base from J, the gap between germline ends came to 16 bases. The CDR3 coding sequence is TGTGCCAGCACCCGGGGGGCTGGGGTCCAAGAGACCCAGTACTTC. Amino acid sequence: CASTRGAGVQETQYF.

V gene TRBV7-9 combines with J gene TRBJ2-7; 7 bases map to TRBD1. This CDR3 is built from 16 residues. J lost 3 bases, V lost 1 base, and 9 bases had no gene match. CDR1 and CDR2 (germline): SEHNR, FQNEAQ (reference sequence). The DNA for the CDR3 is TGTGCCAGCAGCTTAGTGGGTTCGGGACAGCACTACGAGCAGTACTTC. Protein: CASSLVGSGQHYEQYF.

The V gene is TRBV7-8, the J gene TRBJ1-3; 7 bases are a match to TRBD1. J gave up 4 bases and V 7 bases, and 10 bases lay outside the gene matches. This CDR3 spans 15 amino acids. Germline values: CDR1 SGHVS, CDR2 FQNEAQ. The CDR3, as DNA: TGTGCCAGCACCACAGGGGACATAGCGGGAAACACCATATATTTT. Protein product: CASTTGDIAGNTIYF. Supplemented by reference TRBV7-8 and TRBJ1-3, the full variable domain reads GAGVSQSPRYKVAKRGQDVALRCDPISGHVSLFWYQQALGQGPEFLTYFQNEAQLDKSGLPSDRFFAERPEGSVSTLKIQRTQQEDSAVYLCASTTGDIAGNTIYFGEGSWLTVV.

The chain recombines TRBV2 with TRBJ1-1, with D possibly being TRBD1 (5 bases). The CDR3 consists of 13 residues. Germline loops: CDR1 SNHLY, CDR2 FYNNEI. V lost 7 bases and J 4 bases, leaving 13 bases between the germline ends. The CDR3 DNA is TGTGCCAGCACCCGGGACGTGGGCACTGAAGCTTTCTTT. This gives the protein CASTRDVGTEAFF.

This rearrangement joins TRBV7-2 to TRBJ2-2, with 10 nucleotides matching TRBD2. CDR3 size: 17 residues. The J segment lost 5 bases and the V segment lost 1 base, leaving 7 bases of the junction unmatched. Germline loops: CDR1 SGHTA, CDR2 FQGNSA. The CDR3 sequence: CASSLGRLAGDTGELFF. DNA of the CDR3: TGTGCCAGCAGCTTAGGTCGTCTAGCGGGAGATACCGGGGAGCTGTTTTTT.

The chain uses TRBV27 and TRBJ1-2, with D unclear. CDR3 length: 13 amino acids. The ends were cut back, 3 bases at V and 2 bases at J, with 7 bases in the middle. Germline loops: CDR1 MNHEY, CDR2 SMNVEV (reference sequence). CDR3 in amino acids: CASSFSPNYGYTF. CDR3 nucleotide sequence: TGTGCCAGCAGTTTTAGCCCCAACTATGGCTACACCTTC.

Details on this clone: The junction shows a germline mismatch at one end, possibly a read error. The rearrangement uses TRBV7-7 and TRBJ1-1; D is unresolved. CDR1 is SSHAT, CDR2 FNYEAQ, per germline (reference sequence). This CDR3 spans 17 amino acids. The DNA of the CDR3 is TGTGCTAGCAGCTTAGCCTGTCCTAATTCGTGGGTGAAAGGAGCTTTCTTT. It specifies CASSLACPNSWVKGAFF.

The chain's CDR3 is CASSLRRGGGNEQFF. The CDR3 DNA sequence: TGTGCCAGCAGCTTGCGGCGGGGGGGCGGAAATGAGCAGTTCTTC. The chain joins TRBV11-2 to TRBJ2-1; 9 nucleotides align to TRBD2. The CDR3 length is 15 residues. Germline loops: CDR1 SGHAT, CDR2 FQNNGV. J was trimmed by 7 bases and V by 3 bases; bases with no gene match: 7.

A word on this clone: One end of the junction is discordant with germline, which a read error may explain. The V call is TRBV7-2, the J call TRBJ2-3; TRBD2 is a possible D gene (6 bases). The CDR3 extends over 14 amino acids. Germline CDR1 SGHTA, CDR2 FQGNSA. CDR3 sequence reads: CANSGPLPQDTQYF. CDR3 DNA: TGTGCCAACAGCGGGCCTCTTCCACAAGATACGCAGTATTTT.

This clone was observed a single time. The J gene is TRBJ2-7, the V gene TRBV27; maybe TRBD1 (6 bases). There are 16 residues in the CDR3. V gave up 5 bases and J gave up 4 bases, with 21 bases separating them. Germline V lookup: CDR1 MNHEY, CDR2 SMNVEV (reference sequence). The CDR3 sequence: CASSPRPPGDGYEQYF. CDR3 coding DNA: TGTGCCAGCAGTCCCCGTCCCCCAGGGGACGGGTACGAGCAGTACTTC.

The CDR3 nucleotides are TGTGCCAGCAGTGAAGGGACAGGGGCCCGCGGATACGAGCAGTACTTC. It translates to CASSEGTGARGYEQYF. The gene calls are TRBV6-1 and TRBJ2-7, with TRBD1 identical over 9 bases. Germline assignment: CDR1 MNHNS and CDR2 SASEGT. The V and J ends lost 1 base and 4 bases, in that order; junction bases with no gene match: 8. The CDR3 length is 16 residues.

The gene calls are TRBV10-3 and TRBJ2-3, with 10 nucleotides matching TRBD1. In germline, CDR1 is ENHRY, CDR2 SYGVKD. With 0 bases clipped from V and 3 bases from J, the junction kept 6 bases outside the gene matches. CDR3 length equals 17 residues. CDR3 coding DNA: TGTGCCATCAGTGAGTCGGGACAGGGGATGAGGACAGATACGCAGTATTTT. It translates to CAISESGQGMRTDTQYF.

The chain employs TRBV5-6 and TRBJ1-3, with 11 positions matching TRBD1. With 7 bases clipped from V and 4 bases from J, the junction kept 13 bases outside the gene matches. Germline CDR1 SGHDT, CDR2 YYEEEE. This CDR3 is 17 amino acids long. CDR3: CASFEDRGPREGNTIYF. DNA for the CDR3: TGTGCCAGCTTTGAGGACAGGGGGCCCCGCGAGGGAAACACCATATATTTT.

V usage is TRBV15 and J usage is TRBJ1-5; no firm D call. The CDR3 is made up of 14 amino acids. Germline V gives CDR1 LNHNV, CDR2 YYDKDF (reference sequence). Trimming stripped 4 bases from V and 3 bases from J, with 10 bases between. The CDR3 DNA is TGTGCCACCAGCATAGGCAGGAACAATCAGCCCCAGCATTTT. Encoded protein: CATSIGRNNQPQHF.

This CDR3 is CATTRDREGYTF. The CDR3 nucleotides read TGTGCCACCACCCGGGACAGAGAGGGCTACACCTTC. This rearrangement joins TRBV28 to TRBJ1-2, with TRBD1 matching 7 bases. Germline CDR1 reads MDHEN; CDR2 reads SYDVKM. The CDR3 has 12 amino acids. J gave up 8 bases and V 10 bases, and 10 bases lay outside the gene matches.

The rearrangement joins TRBV7-2 to TRBJ2-7; D is ambiguous. V lost 5 bases to trimming and J lost 1 base, with 9 bases between them. The germline CDR1 and CDR2 sequences are SGHTA and FQGNSA. This CDR3 is 13 amino acids long. The CDR3 bases are TGTGCCAGCAGCGCAGGAGCTTCCTACGAGCAGTACTTC. The encoded protein is CASSAGASYEQYF.

The rearrangement links TRBV6-1 to TRBJ2-3; D gene ambiguous. The CDR3 contains 11 residues. The V end was cut by 2 bases, the J end by 7 bases, with 4 bases between. The germline V gene encodes CDR1 MNHNS and CDR2 SASEGT. The CDR3 loop is CASSEQHTQYF. Here the CDR3 DNA reads TGTGCCAGCAGTGAACAACATACGCAGTATTTT.

The chain recombines TRBV27 with TRBJ1-6; D remains unclear. V gave up 1 base and J gave up 7 bases, with 8 bases separating them. CDR1 and CDR2 (germline): MNHEY, SMNVEV (reference sequence). The CDR3 loop spans 14 amino acids. The CDR3 here is CASSLWGLNSPLHF. CDR3 nucleotides: TGTGCCAGCAGTTTATGGGGATTGAATTCACCCCTCCACTTT.

This sequence joins TRBV6-5 and TRBJ1-1, with 7 bases identical to TRBD1. Per germline, CDR1 MNHEY and CDR2 SVGAGI. J lost 11 bases, V lost 7 bases, and 16 bases had no gene match. The CDR3 sequence is 14 residues long. The CDR3 loop reads CASTKTGVQLGAFF. DNA of the CDR3: TGTGCCAGCACCAAAACAGGGGTTCAACTGGGGGCTTTCTTT.

The chain joins TRBV2 to TRBJ2-7, with D perhaps TRBD2 (6 bases). Germline lookup yields CDR1 SNHLY and CDR2 FYNNEI. The CDR3 contains 13 residues. V dropped 3 bases and J dropped 3 bases, with 9 bases sitting between them. The CDR3 coding sequence is TGTGCCAGCAGTGAGGAGGGAGTCTACGAGCAGTACTTC. Its translation: CASSEEGVYEQYF.

The chain is built from TRBV7-9 and TRBJ1-1, with D possibly being TRBD1 (5 bases). CDR1 and CDR2 from the germline V gene are SEHNR and FQNEAQ (reference sequence). The CDR3 contains 15 residues. Deletions cut 0 bases from V and 7 bases from J, with 15 bases between. The CDR3 reads CASSLAPRGFGEAFF. CDR3 coding DNA: TGTGCCAGCAGCTTAGCCCCCCGGGGCTTTGGTGAAGCTTTCTTT. Looking up the rest from reference TRBV7-9 and TRBJ1-1 gives the full variable domain: DTGVSQNPRHKITKRGQNVTFRCDPISEHNRLYWYRQTLGQGPEFLTYFQNEAQLEKSRLLSDRFSAERPKGSFSTLEIQRTEQGDSAMYLCASSLAPRGFGEAFFGQGTRLTVV.

J is TRBJ1-1 and V is TRBV10-3; TRBD1 aligns across 9 bases. Unmatched junction bases numbered 17, after V lost 2 bases and J lost 4 bases. The germline CDR1 and CDR2 sequences are ENHRY and SYGVKD. This CDR3 comprises 19 residues. This chain's CDR3 is CAISESLMTGGRSGTEAFF. CDR3 coding DNA: TGTGCCATCAGTGAGAGCCTTATGACAGGGGGAAGATCAGGCACTGAAGCTTTCTTT.

The V call is TRBV11-2, the J call TRBJ2-1; TRBD2 is a possible D gene (6 bases). Germline loops: CDR1 SGHAT, CDR2 FQNNGV. There are 16 residues in the CDR3. Deletions cut 1 base from V and 7 bases from J, with 17 bases between. As DNA, the CDR3 is TGTGCCAGCAGCTTAGGGGTAGCTTCGGGGGAAAATGAGCAGTTCTTC. It translates to CASSLGVASGENEQFF.

J is TRBJ2-5 and V is TRBV11-1; weak D call: TRBD1 (6 bases). Germline V gene lookup returns CDR1 SGHAT and CDR2 FQDESV (reference sequence). The CDR3 is 14 residues long. Trimming took 1 base from V and 4 from J, leaving 10 bases between them. The chain's CDR3 is CASSLDQGRETQYF. Written as DNA, the CDR3 is TGTGCCAGCAGCTTAGACCAGGGGAGAGAGACCCAGTACTTC. Using reference TRBV11-1 and TRBJ2-5 for the parts outside the CDR3, the full variable domain is EAEVAQSPRYKITEKSQAVAFWCDPISGHATLYWYRQILGQGPELLVQFQDESVVDDSQLPKDRFSAERLKGVDSTLKIQPAELGDSAMYLCASSLDQGRETQYFGPGTRLLVL.